The next 15 T cell receptor beta chains were all read from a single sample in a study of blood T cell repertoires in COVID-19 (dated by TCRdb to the early 2020s). Libraries were prepared through the immunoSEQ multiplex PCR assay. The table was pulled from immuneACCESS by TCRdb, which kept in-frame rearrangements only. Such tables lose some clones; where checked, under half of the loss comes from unresolved V genes, and the rest has no known cause. This sample is represented by tens of thousands of clones; more than 80% of them were singletons. Approximately 4.9% of the sample belongs to the ten largest clones. Sample: peripheral blood. The receptors were sampled from a woman aged 60-75 years with acute or convalescent COVID-19.

This clone appeared a few times. The chain employs TRBV10-1 and TRBJ1-5; no clear D gene. Germline V gene data show CDR1 as WNHNN and CDR2 as SYGVQD (reference sequence). This CDR3 comprises 13 residues. Trimming removed 6 bases at V and 2 bases at J, with 8 bases between. Here the CDR3 DNA reads TGCGCCAGCAGCCGAGCTGGCAATCAGCCCCAGCATTTT. Its protein is CASSRAGNQPQHF.

This chain links TRBV11-3 with TRBJ2-1; the match to TRBD1 covers 10 bases. Germline CDR1 and CDR2: SGHNT and YENEEA. The CDR3 has 15 amino acids. Germline trimming cut 6 bases from V and 8 bases from J; bases unmatched to any gene: 10. Here the CDR3 reads CASSPGTGEVHEQFF. The CDR3 DNA reads TGTGCCAGCAGTCCCGGGACAGGGGAAGTCCATGAGCAGTTCTTC.

The V call is TRBV6-5, the J call TRBJ2-2, with D possibly TRBD1 on 6 matching bases. With 7 bases removed from V and 0 bases from J, the gap between germline ends came to 12 bases. The CDR3 consists of 15 residues. The V gene's germline CDR1 is MNHEY and CDR2 SVGAGI. CDR3 bases: TGTGCCAGCATCAAAGGGACATCGAACACCGGGGAGCTGTTTTTT. This codes for CASIKGTSNTGELFF.

The chain recombines TRBV5-1 with TRBJ2-5; TRBD2 is a possible D gene (5 bases). V lost 4 bases, J lost 0 bases, and 10 bases lay in between. CDR1 SGHRS and CDR2 YFSETQ come from the germline V gene. This CDR3 region has 14 residues. The CDR3 DNA reads TGCGCCAGCAGCCCAGGACTGCACCAAGAGACCCAGTACTTC. This codes for CASSPGLHQETQYF.

The rearrangement uses TRBV5-1 and TRBJ2-3; tentative D call: TRBD2 (6 bases). Germline V gene lookup returns CDR1 SGHRS and CDR2 YFSETQ. The CDR3 totals 12 residues. V dropped 7 bases and J dropped 4 bases, with 10 bases sitting between them. Here the CDR3 DNA reads TGCGCCAGCGGGAGGAATGCAGATACGCAGTATTTT. Protein: CASGRNADTQYF.

The chain uses TRBV19 and TRBJ2-1, with D possibly matching TRBD1 (5 bases). Trimming removed 6 bases from V and 5 bases from J, with 20 bases in between. The CDR3 consists of 16 residues. Germline values: CDR1 LNHDA, CDR2 SQIVND (reference sequence). CDR3 in DNA: TGTGCCAGTAGCCCTCTTGGGCAGGGTAATAACAATGAGCAGTTCTTC. Amino acid sequence: CASSPLGQGNNNEQFF. Based on the CDR3 plus reference TRBV19 and TRBJ2-1, the full variable domain is DGGITQSPKYLFRKEGQNVTLSCEQNLNHDAMYWYRQDPGQGLRLIYYSQIVNDFQKGDIAEGYSVSREKKESFPLTVTSAQKNPTAFYLCASSPLGQGNNNEQFFGPGTRLTVL.

V is TRBV5-6 and J is TRBJ1-2; no firm D call. V was clipped by 2 bases and J by 6 bases, with 11 bases between them. Germline-derived CDR1 and CDR2 are SGHDT and YYEEEE. The CDR3 is 13 amino acids. CDR3 residues: CASSFPGVDGYTF. CDR3 DNA: TGTGCCAGCAGCTTCCCCGGGGTAGATGGCTACACCTTC. Drawing the rest from reference TRBV5-6 and TRBJ1-2, the complete variable domain is DAGVTQSPTHLIKTRGQQVTLRCSPKSGHDTVSWYQQALGQGPQFIFQYYEEEERQRGNFPDRFSGHQFPNYSSELNVNALLLGDSALYLCASSFPGVDGYTFGSGTRLTVV.

The chain couples TRBV15 to TRBJ1-2; TRBD1 might be the D (6 bases). V was clipped by 4 bases and J by 8 bases, with 11 bases between them. Per germline, CDR1 LNHNV and CDR2 YYDKDF (reference sequence). The CDR3 sequence is 12 residues long. In DNA, the CDR3 is TGTGCCACCAGCAAGGGACATACAGGCTACACCTTC. Translated: CATSKGHTGYTF.

The chain combines TRBV28 with TRBJ1-2, with 8 positions matching TRBD1. J gave up 5 bases and V 6 bases, and 11 bases lay outside the gene matches. Germline CDR1 reads MDHEN; CDR2 reads SYDVKM. The CDR3 totals 15 residues. The CDR3 nucleotides read TGTGCCAGCAGCTCCGGGACAGGAGCTATATATGGCTACACCTTC. Translated: CASSSGTGAIYGYTF.

The chain is built from TRBV5-1 and TRBJ2-2, with D tentatively TRBD2 (6 bases). V was clipped by 0 bases and J by 3 bases, with 12 bases between them. The CDR3 is 16 amino acids. Germline V gene data show CDR1 as SGHRS and CDR2 as YFSETQ. The CDR3 DNA reads TGCGCCAGCAGCTTGGTAGTAGGCGGGGACACCGGGGAGCTGTTTTTT. The encoded protein is CASSLVVGGDTGELFF.

The CDR3 DNA sequence: TGCAGTGCTAGTAGGCTAGCGGGGGTTTCCTCCTACAATGAGCAGTTCTTC. Its translation: CSASRLAGVSSYNEQFF. The genes are TRBV20-1 and TRBJ2-1; 10 bases match TRBD2. J gave up 0 bases and V 3 bases, and 8 bases lay outside the gene matches. Germline CDR1 reads DFQATT; CDR2 reads SNEGSKA (reference sequence). This CDR3 is built from 17 residues.

The chain is built from TRBV2 and TRBJ2-2; D ambiguous. V was shortened by 0 bases and J by 8 bases, with 7 bases between the two germline ends. CDR1 and CDR2 (germline): SNHLY, FYNNEI. The length of the CDR3 is 13 residues. The CDR3 sequence is CASSEAEMGELFF. The CDR3 DNA sequence: TGTGCCAGCAGTGAAGCTGAGATGGGGGAGCTGTTTTTT.

Note on this clone: This may arise from a read error, as a much more abundant clone is one base away. The CDR3 sequence: CASSSTGGYGYTF. CDR3 bases: TGTGCCAGCAGCTCGACAGGGGGGTATGGCTACACCTTC. V and J are TRBV11-3 and TRBJ1-2; 9 nucleotides align to TRBD1. The V and J ends lost 4 bases and 5 bases, in that order; junction bases with no gene match: 2. The length of the CDR3 is 13 residues. Germline loops: CDR1 SGHNT, CDR2 YENEEA.

V usage is TRBV7-6 and J usage is TRBJ2-3; D not certain. Per the germline V gene, CDR1 is SGHVS and CDR2 is FNYEAQ. The ends were cut back, 3 bases at V and 0 bases at J, with 10 bases in the middle. The CDR3 extends over 15 amino acids. The CDR3 reads CASSFQPYSTDTQYF. The CDR3 DNA reads as TGTGCCAGCAGCTTCCAACCCTATAGCACAGATACGCAGTATTTT.

This chain links TRBV3-1 (or the pseudogene TRBV3-2) with TRBJ2-2; D perhaps matches TRBD1 (6 bases). V was clipped by 5 bases and J by 0 bases, with 16 bases between them. Germline CDR1 and CDR2: LGHDT and YNNKEL (reference sequence). The CDR3 spans 17 residues. The CDR3 loop reads CASSSQGSHANTGELFF. CDR3 nucleotide sequence: TGTGCCAGCAGCTCACAGGGATCACACGCGAACACCGGGGAGCTGTTTTTT.